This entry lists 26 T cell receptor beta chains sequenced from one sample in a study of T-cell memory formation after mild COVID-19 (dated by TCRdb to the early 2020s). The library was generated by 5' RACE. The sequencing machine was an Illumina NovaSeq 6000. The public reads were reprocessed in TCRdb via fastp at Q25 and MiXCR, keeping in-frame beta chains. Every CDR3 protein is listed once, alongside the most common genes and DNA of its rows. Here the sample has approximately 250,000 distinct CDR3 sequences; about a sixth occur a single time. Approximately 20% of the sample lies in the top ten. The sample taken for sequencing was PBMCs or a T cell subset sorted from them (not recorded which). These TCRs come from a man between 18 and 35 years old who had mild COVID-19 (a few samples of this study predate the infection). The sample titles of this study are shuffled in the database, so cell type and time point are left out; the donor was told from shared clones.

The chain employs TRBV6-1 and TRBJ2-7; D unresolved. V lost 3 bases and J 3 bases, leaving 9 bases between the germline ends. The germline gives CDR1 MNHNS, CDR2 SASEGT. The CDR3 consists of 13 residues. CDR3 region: CASSEMLHYEQYV. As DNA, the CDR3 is TGTGCCAGCAGTGAGATGTTACACTACGAGCAGTACGTC.

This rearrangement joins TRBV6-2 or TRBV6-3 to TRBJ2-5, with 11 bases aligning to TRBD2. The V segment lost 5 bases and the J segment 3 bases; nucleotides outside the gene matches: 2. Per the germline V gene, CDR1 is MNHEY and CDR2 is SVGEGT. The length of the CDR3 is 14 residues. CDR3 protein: CASSTLAGEETQYF. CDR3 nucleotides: TGTGCCAGCAGTACACTAGCGGGGGAAGAGACCCAGTACTTC.

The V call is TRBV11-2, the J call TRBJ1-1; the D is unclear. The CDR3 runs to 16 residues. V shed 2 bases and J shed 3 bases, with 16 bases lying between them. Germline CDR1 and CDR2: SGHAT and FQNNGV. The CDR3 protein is CASSLLSGVRDTEAFF. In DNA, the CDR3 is TGTGCCAGCAGCTTACTTTCAGGAGTGAGGGACACTGAAGCTTTCTTT. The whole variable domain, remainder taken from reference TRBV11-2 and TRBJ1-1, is EAGVAQSPRYKIIEKRQSVAFWCNPISGHATLYWYQQILGQGPKLLIQFQNNGVVDDSQLPKDRFSAERLKGVDSTLKIQPAKLEDSAVYLCASSLLSGVRDTEAFFGQGTRLTVV.

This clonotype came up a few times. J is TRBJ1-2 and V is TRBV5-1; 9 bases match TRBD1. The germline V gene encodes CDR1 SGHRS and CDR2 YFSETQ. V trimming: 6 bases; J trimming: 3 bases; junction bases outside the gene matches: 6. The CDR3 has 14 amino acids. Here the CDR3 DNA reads TGCGCCAGCACCGTCGGACAGGGGCACTATGGCTACACCTTC. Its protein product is CASTVGQGHYGYTF.

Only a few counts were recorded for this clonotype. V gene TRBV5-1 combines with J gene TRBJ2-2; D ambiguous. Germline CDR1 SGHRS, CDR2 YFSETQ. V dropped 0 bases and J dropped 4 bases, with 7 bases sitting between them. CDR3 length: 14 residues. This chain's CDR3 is CASSLAPGTGELFF. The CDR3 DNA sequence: TGCGCCAGCAGCTTGGCTCCGGGCACCGGGGAGCTGTTTTTT.

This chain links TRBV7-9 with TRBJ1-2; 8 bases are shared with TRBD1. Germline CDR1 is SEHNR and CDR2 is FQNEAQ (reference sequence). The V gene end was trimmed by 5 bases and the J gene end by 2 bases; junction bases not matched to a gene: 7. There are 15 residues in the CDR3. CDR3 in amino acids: CASSPGRDRNYGYTF. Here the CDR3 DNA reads TGTGCCAGCAGCCCAGGCCGGGACAGGAACTATGGCTACACCTTC.

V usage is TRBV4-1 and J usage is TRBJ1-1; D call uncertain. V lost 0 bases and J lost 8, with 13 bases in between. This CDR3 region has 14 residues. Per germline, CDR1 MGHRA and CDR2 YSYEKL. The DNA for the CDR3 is TGCGCCAGCAGCCAAGAATCTCCTGGGCAGGAAGCTTTCTTT. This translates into CASSQESPGQEAFF.

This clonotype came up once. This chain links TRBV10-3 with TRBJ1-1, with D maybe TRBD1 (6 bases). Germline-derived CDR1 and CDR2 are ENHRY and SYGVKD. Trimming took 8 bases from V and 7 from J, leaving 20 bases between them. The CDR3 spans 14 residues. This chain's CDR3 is CAIGQGFASHEAFF. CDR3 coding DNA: TGTGCCATCGGCCAGGGGTTTGCGTCCCATGAAGCTTTCTTT.

In nucleotides, the CDR3 is TGTGCCAGCAGCCCCAGGGGGCCGAGCACTGAAGCTTTCTTT. Its translation: CASSPRGPSTEAFF. J is TRBJ1-1 and V is TRBV7-2, with 8 bases that match TRBD1. V shed 5 bases and J 4 bases; nucleotides not matched to a gene: 6. There are 14 residues in the CDR3. Germline V gene data show CDR1 as SGHTA and CDR2 as FQGNSA.

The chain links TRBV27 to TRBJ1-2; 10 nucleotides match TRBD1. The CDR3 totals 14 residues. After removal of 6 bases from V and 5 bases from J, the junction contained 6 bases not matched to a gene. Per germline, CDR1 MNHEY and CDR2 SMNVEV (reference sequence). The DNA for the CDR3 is TGTGCCAGCAGGAGACAGGGGGCGGAGTATGGCTACACCTTC. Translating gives CASRRQGAEYGYTF.

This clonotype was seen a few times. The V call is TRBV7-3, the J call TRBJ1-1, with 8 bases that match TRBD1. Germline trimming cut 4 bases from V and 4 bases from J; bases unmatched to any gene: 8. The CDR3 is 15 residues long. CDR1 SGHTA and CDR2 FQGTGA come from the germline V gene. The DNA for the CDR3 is TGTGCCAGCAGCTCTCAGGGGGCTAAGGGCACTGAAGCTTTCTTT. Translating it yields CASSSQGAKGTEAFF.

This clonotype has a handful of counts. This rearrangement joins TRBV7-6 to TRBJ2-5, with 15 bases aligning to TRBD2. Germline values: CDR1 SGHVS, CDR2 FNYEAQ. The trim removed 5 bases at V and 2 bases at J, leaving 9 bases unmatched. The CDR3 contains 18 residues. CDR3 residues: CASSPDKGLAGGQETQYF. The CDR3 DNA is TGTGCCAGCAGCCCAGATAAGGGACTAGCGGGGGGACAAGAGACCCAGTACTTC.

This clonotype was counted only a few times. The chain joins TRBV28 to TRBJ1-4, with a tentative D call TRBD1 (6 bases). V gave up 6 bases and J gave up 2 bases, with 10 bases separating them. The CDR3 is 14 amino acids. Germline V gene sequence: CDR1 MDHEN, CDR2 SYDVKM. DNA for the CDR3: TGTGCCAGCAGGAGCCAGGGGACTAATGAAAAACTGTTTTTT. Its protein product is CASRSQGTNEKLFF.

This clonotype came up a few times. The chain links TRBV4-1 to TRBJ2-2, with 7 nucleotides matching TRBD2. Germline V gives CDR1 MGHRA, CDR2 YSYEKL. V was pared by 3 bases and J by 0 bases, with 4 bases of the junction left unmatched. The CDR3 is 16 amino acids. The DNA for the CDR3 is TGCGCCAGCAGCCAGCCCGCGGGGGCGAACACCGGGGAGCTGTTTTTT. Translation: CASSQPAGANTGELFF.

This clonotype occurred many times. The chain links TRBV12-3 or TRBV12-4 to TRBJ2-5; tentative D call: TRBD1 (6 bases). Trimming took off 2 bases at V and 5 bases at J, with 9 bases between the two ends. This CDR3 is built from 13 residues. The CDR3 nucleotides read TGTGCCAGCAGTTTACACAGGGATGAGACCCAGTACTTC. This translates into CASSLHRDETQYF.

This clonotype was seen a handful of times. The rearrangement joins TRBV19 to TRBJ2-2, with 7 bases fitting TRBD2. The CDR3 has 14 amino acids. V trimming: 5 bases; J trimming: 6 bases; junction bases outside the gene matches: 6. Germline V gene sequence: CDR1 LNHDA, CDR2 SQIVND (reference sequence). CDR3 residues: CASSYSGWPGELFF. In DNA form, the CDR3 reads TGTGCCAGTAGTTATAGCGGGTGGCCCGGGGAGCTGTTTTTT.

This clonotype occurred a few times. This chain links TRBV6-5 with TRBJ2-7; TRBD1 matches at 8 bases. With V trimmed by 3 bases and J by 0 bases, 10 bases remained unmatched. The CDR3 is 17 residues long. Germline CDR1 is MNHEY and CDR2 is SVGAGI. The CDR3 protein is CASSYRPGQGGSYEQYF. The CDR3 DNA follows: TGTGCCAGCAGTTATCGCCCCGGACAGGGTGGCTCCTACGAGCAGTACTTC.

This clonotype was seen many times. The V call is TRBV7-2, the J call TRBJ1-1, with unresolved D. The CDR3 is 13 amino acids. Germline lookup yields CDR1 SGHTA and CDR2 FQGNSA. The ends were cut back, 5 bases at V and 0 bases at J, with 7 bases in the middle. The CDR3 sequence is CASSPRVNTEAFF. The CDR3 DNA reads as TGTGCCAGCAGCCCACGGGTGAACACTGAAGCTTTCTTT.

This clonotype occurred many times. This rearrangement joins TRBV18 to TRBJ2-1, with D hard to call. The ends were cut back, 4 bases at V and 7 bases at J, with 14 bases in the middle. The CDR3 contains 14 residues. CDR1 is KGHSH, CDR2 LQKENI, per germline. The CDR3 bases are TGTGCCAGCTCACAATCGACTTCCGGGAATGAGCAGTTCTTC. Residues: CASSQSTSGNEQFF.

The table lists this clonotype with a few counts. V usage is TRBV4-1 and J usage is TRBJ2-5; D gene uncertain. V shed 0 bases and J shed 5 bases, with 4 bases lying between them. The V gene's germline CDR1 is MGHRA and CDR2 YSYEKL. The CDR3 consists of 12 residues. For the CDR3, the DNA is TGCGCCAGCAGCCAAGATTATGAGACCCAGTACTTC. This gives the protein CASSQDYETQYF.

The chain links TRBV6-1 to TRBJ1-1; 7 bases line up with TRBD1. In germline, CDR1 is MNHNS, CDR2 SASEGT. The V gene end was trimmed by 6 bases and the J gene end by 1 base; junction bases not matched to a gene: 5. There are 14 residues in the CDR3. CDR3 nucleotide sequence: TGTGCCAGCAGATTGACAGGGCCGAACACTGAAGCTTTCTTT. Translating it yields CASRLTGPNTEAFF.

The CDR3 DNA is TGTGCCAGCAGCCCCTCGCCGGTTGGGTTGGTTGCCAAAAACATTCAGTACTTC. Its translation: CASSPSPVGLVAKNIQYF. The chain links TRBV7-8 to TRBJ2-4; D uncertain. Germline V lookup: CDR1 SGHVS, CDR2 FQNEAQ. The germline V and J ends were trimmed by 5 bases and 1 base, with 21 bases remaining between them. This CDR3 is 18 amino acids long.

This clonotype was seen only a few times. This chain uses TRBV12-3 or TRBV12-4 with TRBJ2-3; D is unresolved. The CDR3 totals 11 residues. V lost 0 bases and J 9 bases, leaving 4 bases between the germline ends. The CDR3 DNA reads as TGTGCCAGCAGTTTAGCGAGCACGCAGTATTTT. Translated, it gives CASSLASTQYF.

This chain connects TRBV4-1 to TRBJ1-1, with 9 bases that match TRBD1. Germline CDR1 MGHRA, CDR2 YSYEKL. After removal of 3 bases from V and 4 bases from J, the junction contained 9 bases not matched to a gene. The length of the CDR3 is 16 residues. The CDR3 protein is CASSHPGDRAFTEAFF. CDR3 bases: TGCGCCAGCAGCCACCCGGGGGACAGGGCCTTCACTGAAGCTTTCTTT.

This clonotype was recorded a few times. Written as DNA, the CDR3 is TGTGCCAGCAGCCCCGGGCAGGGGAGAGTTCAGCCCCAGCATTTT. This gives the protein CASSPGQGRVQPQHF. The chain has TRBV12-3 or TRBV12-4 and TRBJ1-5; the D gene is possibly TRBD1 (6 bases). CDR3 length equals 15 residues. V was pared by 6 bases and J by 6 bases, with 18 bases between.

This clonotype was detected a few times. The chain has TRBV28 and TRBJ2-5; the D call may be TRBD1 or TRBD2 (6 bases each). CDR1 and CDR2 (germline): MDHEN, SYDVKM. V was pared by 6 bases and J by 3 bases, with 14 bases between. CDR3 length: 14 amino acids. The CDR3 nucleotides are TGTGCCAGCAGCCCTAGGGGGGAGGAAGAGACCCAGTACTTC. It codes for CASSPRGEEETQYF.